This entry lists 6 T cell receptor beta chains sequenced from one sample in a study of T-cell memory formation after mild COVID-19. TCRdb re-derived calls from the 5' RACE reads in MiXCR, one entry per CDR3 protein. The repertoire holds approximately 200,000 distinct CDR3 sequences, approximately 16% seen once, with approximately 2.1% in the top ten. The sample was PBMCs or a T cell subset sorted from them (not recorded which). The receptors originated from an adult woman who had mild COVID-19 (a few samples of this study predate the infection). Cell type and time point are not known.

The V and J genes are TRBV4-1 and TRBJ2-3; D gene ambiguous. The V gene lost 0 bases and the J gene lost 3 bases, with 10 bases spanning the gap. This CDR3 has 15 amino acids. CDR1 MGHRA and CDR2 YSYEKL come from the germline V gene. The chain's CDR3 is CASSQDLVLTDTQYF. CDR3 DNA: TGCGCCAGCAGCCAAGATCTGGTCTTAACAGATACGCAGTATTTT.

There are many counts of this clonotype. The chain combines TRBV7-8 with TRBJ1-5, with D tentatively TRBD1 (5 bases). CDR3 length: 13 residues. Germline loops: CDR1 SGHVS, CDR2 FQNEAQ. V was clipped by 4 bases and J by 7 bases, with 11 bases between them. CDR3: CASSWAGLQPQHF. In DNA form, the CDR3 reads TGTGCCAGCAGCTGGGCAGGGTTGCAGCCCCAGCATTTT.

The genes are TRBV20-1 and TRBJ1-2; 9 bases match TRBD1. The CDR3 loop spans 16 amino acids. Germline-derived CDR1 and CDR2 are DFQATT and SNEGSKA (reference sequence). V was pared by 3 bases and J by 1 base, with 9 bases of the junction left unmatched. CDR3 in amino acids: CSARATGQGLNYGYTF. The CDR3 DNA sequence: TGCAGTGCTAGGGCTACGGGACAGGGCCTTAACTATGGCTACACCTTC.

This clonotype came up a few times. V gene TRBV9 combines with J gene TRBJ2-1; 7 nucleotides align to TRBD1. Germline CDR1 reads SGDLS; CDR2 reads YYNGEE. This CDR3 spans 18 amino acids. The V and J ends lost 0 bases and 1 base, in that order; junction bases with no gene match: 10. CDR3 coding DNA: TGTGCCAGCAGCGTAGCTAGGGGACAGAGCCCGTCCTACAATGAGCAGTTCTTC. This sequence encodes CASSVARGQSPSYNEQFF.

The chain carries TRBV27 and TRBJ2-6; the D is unclear. Trimming shortened V by 6 bases and J by 0 bases, and 9 bases separated the two germline ends. CDR1 MNHEY and CDR2 SMNVEV come from the germline V gene (reference sequence). The CDR3 has 15 residues. For the CDR3, the DNA is TGTGCCAGCAGAGGGATTAACTCTGGGGCCAACGTCCTGACTTTC. Amino acids: CASRGINSGANVLTF.

The rearrangement uses TRBV4-2 and TRBJ1-1, with TRBD1 matching over 9 bases. CDR1 is LGHNA, CDR2 YNFKEQ, per germline. V was clipped by 2 bases and J by 6 bases; unmatched bases: 13. This CDR3 comprises 17 residues. CDR3 bases: TGTGCCAGCAGCCAACCAGACAGGGGGTATTCTGTCCCTGAAGCTTTCTTT. Protein product: CASSQPDRGYSVPEAFF.